This T cell receptor (beta chain) emerged from a study of shared T cell receptors in the human thymus. TCRdb keeps only in-frame clones here, not all; method: immunoSEQ multiplex PCR. This sample has hundreds of thousands of clones, with around 87% found just once. Germline lookup yields CDR1 LNHDA and CDR2 SQIVND (reference sequence). V was shortened by 3 bases and J by 5 bases, with 5 bases between the two germline ends. This CDR3 is 12 amino acids long. This same sample was also part of a study on human thymus T cells. That report notes: Thymic tissue was derived from resections collected during corrective heart surgery. Related research has reported that thymic repertoires overlap highly among unrelated individuals.

Sample: thymocytes. This sequence joins TRBV19 and TRBJ2-1, with D unclear. The clonotype was recovered from a boy in the first two years of life with a congenital heart defect. As DNA, the CDR3 is TGTGCCAGTAGTATCTATAACAATGAGCAGTTCTTC. It codes for CASSIYNNEQFF. The full variable domain, with the rest looked up from reference TRBV19 and TRBJ2-1, is DGGITQSPKYLFRKEGQNVTLSCEQNLNHDAMYWYRQDPGQGLRLIYYSQIVNDFQKGDIAEGYSVSREKKESFPLTVTSAQKNPTAFYLCASSIYNNEQFFGPGTRLTVL.